The 18 T cell receptor beta chains below come from one sample, sequenced in a study of T cells after yellow fever vaccination. TCRdb redid the calling of the 5' RACE reads with MiXCR, one entry per CDR3 protein. The data show hundreds of thousands of distinct CDR3 sequences, 20% to 25% seen once. Sequencing was performed on PBMCs, taken roughly 20 days after the first yellow fever vaccination. Every receptor here comes from a man aged 18-30 years who received the YFV17D yellow fever vaccine.

The chain uses TRBV9 and TRBJ2-1; D might be TRBD1 or TRBD2, each matching 5 bases. The CDR3 covers 14 residues. The V end lost 2 bases, the J end lost 12 bases, and 18 bases lay between the germline ends. CDR1 is SGDLS and CDR2 is YYNGEE in the germline V gene. CDR3 nucleotides: TGTGCCAGCAGCGTGACGACCGGGGCTCGGCGGCAGTTCTTC. It yields the protein CASSVTTGARRQFF.

The genes are TRBV6-5 and TRBJ2-5; 12 bases line up with TRBD2. Germline CDR1 MNHEY, CDR2 SVGAGI. V lost 2 bases to trimming and J lost 2 bases; unmatched junction nucleotides: 6. The CDR3 spans 17 residues. The CDR3 protein is CASSYGLAGGEQETQYF. The CDR3 nucleotides are TGTGCCAGCAGTTACGGGCTAGCGGGGGGGGAACAAGAGACCCAGTACTTC.

The chain combines TRBV6-2 or TRBV6-3 with TRBJ1-6; D is unresolved. Per the germline V gene, CDR1 is MNHEY and CDR2 is SVGEGT. The V gene lost 9 bases and the J gene lost 6 bases, with 12 bases spanning the gap. The CDR3 covers 13 residues. The DNA of the CDR3 is TGTGCCAGTTCGGATGTATTTAATTCACCCCTCCACTTT. Protein sequence: CASSDVFNSPLHF.

Note on this clonotype: One end of the junction is discordant with germline, which a read error may explain. This chain uses TRBV7-6 with TRBJ2-1; D is undetermined. The V gene's germline CDR1 is SGHVS and CDR2 FNYEAQ. This CDR3 has 16 residues. CDR3: CASSSSPARLGSPVVF. CDR3 sequence (DNA): TGTGCCAGCAGCTCATCGCCCGCCCGCCTCGGCAGTCCCGTAGTCTTC.

This clonotype was seen a handful of times. This chain uses TRBV5-4 with TRBJ1-2, with D perhaps TRBD1 (5 bases). The germline V gene encodes CDR1 SGHNT and CDR2 YYREEE (reference sequence). The CDR3 covers 14 residues. The V and J ends lost 4 bases and 1 base respectively, with 11 bases between them. CDR3 sequence: CASSQDSLNYGYTF. In DNA form, the CDR3 reads TGTGCCAGCAGCCAAGACAGCCTTAACTATGGCTACACCTTC.

The chain carries TRBV12-3 or TRBV12-4 and TRBJ2-5; TRBD2 aligns across 13 bases. The V and J ends lost 5 bases and 5 bases, in that order; junction bases with no gene match: 11. The CDR3 extends over 17 amino acids. The CDR3 DNA reads as TGTGCCAGCAGTCTTGGACTAGCGGGGGATGTAGGGGAGACCCAGTACTTC. This sequence encodes CASSLGLAGDVGETQYF.

The rearrangement links TRBV28 to TRBJ2-2; the match to TRBD2 covers 12 bases. Germline V gene sequence: CDR1 MDHEN, CDR2 SYDVKM. The CDR3 totals 13 residues. Unmatched junction bases numbered 5, after V lost 11 bases and J lost 7 bases. Written as DNA, the CDR3 is TGTGCCGCCCGACTAGCGGGGGTCGGGGAGCTGTTTTTT. Its protein is CAARLAGVGELFF.

This clonotype has a handful of counts. This rearrangement joins TRBV6-2 or TRBV6-3 to TRBJ2-1; either TRBD1 or TRBD2 may fit D (5 bases each). This CDR3 has 14 amino acids. Trimming removed 1 base at V and 7 bases at J, with 11 bases between. CDR1 is MNHEY and CDR2 is SVGEGT in the germline V gene. CDR3 in amino acids: CASSYLAGRNEQFF. In nucleotides, the CDR3 is TGTGCCAGCAGTTACTTGGCAGGGAGAAATGAGCAGTTCTTC.

This clonotype has ten or more counts. The rearrangement links TRBV7-3 to TRBJ2-1, with D possibly matching TRBD1 (6 bases). In germline, CDR1 is SGHTA, CDR2 FQGTGA. Trimming took off 2 bases at V and 0 bases at J, with 8 bases between the two ends. The CDR3 sequence is 15 residues long. CDR3 amino acids: CASSLGGASYNEQFF. In DNA form, the CDR3 reads TGTGCCAGCAGCTTAGGGGGCGCCTCCTACAATGAGCAGTTCTTC.

The V call is TRBV9, the J call TRBJ2-1, with 9 bases that match TRBD1. CDR1 and CDR2 (germline): SGDLS, YYNGEE. The CDR3 has 15 residues. V lost 3 bases and J lost 4; bases outside the gene matches: 5. Here the CDR3 DNA reads TGTGCCAGCAGCGACTGGACAGGGGAATACAATGAGCAGTTCTTC. It is translated as CASSDWTGEYNEQFF.

The chain recombines TRBV12-3 or TRBV12-4 with TRBJ1-6; D unresolved. This CDR3 has 12 residues. V lost 5 bases to trimming and J lost 10 bases, with 9 bases between them. The CDR3 DNA sequence: TGTGCCAGCAGTGGACTAACGTCACCCCTCCACTTT. This encodes CASSGLTSPLHF.

The rearrangement links TRBV9 to TRBJ2-2; the D gene is possibly TRBD2 (7 bases). The germline V gene encodes CDR1 SGDLS and CDR2 YYNGEE. The CDR3 covers 16 residues. V was cut by 3 bases and J by 3 bases, with 15 bases left in between. Here the CDR3 reads CASSAPRGAHTGELFF. The CDR3 DNA reads as TGTGCCAGCAGCGCCCCACGGGGGGCGCACACCGGGGAGCTGTTTTTT. Combining the CDR3 with reference TRBV9 and TRBJ2-2 gives the whole variable domain DSGVTQTPKHLITATGQRVTLRCSPRSGDLSVYWYQQSLDQGLQFLIQYYNGEERAKGNILERFSAQQFPDLHSELNLSSLELGDSALYFCASSAPRGAHTGELFFGEGSRLTVL.

In this sample, this clonotype turned up a few times. The V gene is TRBV5-6, the J gene TRBJ1-1; 7 bases map to TRBD1. Germline V CDR1 and CDR2: SGHDT, YYEEEE. V shed 0 bases and J 0 bases; nucleotides not matched to a gene: 8. CDR3 length: 17 amino acids. Here the CDR3 reads CASSLGPTGTVNTEAFF. The DNA for the CDR3 is TGTGCCAGCAGCTTGGGGCCTACCGGGACAGTGAACACTGAAGCTTTCTTT.

This clonotype was detected ten times or more. J is TRBJ2-7 and V is TRBV7-2; 12 positions match TRBD1. Germline CDR1 and CDR2: SGHTA and FQGNSA. Losses at the gene ends were 1 base for V and 6 bases for J; bases not matched to a gene: 4. This CDR3 is built from 15 residues. The CDR3 DNA sequence: TGTGCCAGCAGCTTAGTTAGGGGACAGGGGGCCGAGCAGTACTTC. It codes for CASSLVRGQGAEQYF.

This clonotype appeared a few times. J is TRBJ2-1 and V is TRBV5-1, with 8 bases identical to TRBD2. The CDR3 consists of 18 residues. V lost 4 bases and J lost 10; bases outside the gene matches: 22. Germline V CDR1 and CDR2: SGHRS, YFSETQ. This CDR3 reads CASSPAELASGGLIEQFF. The CDR3 coding sequence is TGCGCCAGCAGCCCGGCAGAGCTGGCCAGCGGGGGCCTCATAGAGCAGTTCTTC.

This chain uses TRBV2 with TRBJ1-2; D gene unclear. The CDR3 loop spans 12 amino acids. Germline CDR1 is SNHLY and CDR2 is FYNNEI. Trimming cost V 1 base and J 4 bases, with 4 bases left between them. The CDR3 nucleotides are TGTGCCAGCAGTGAAGGACTCTATGGCTACACCTTC. This translates into CASSEGLYGYTF.

The chain links TRBV7-9 to TRBJ1-4; the D gene is possibly TRBD1 (6 bases). Looked up from germline, CDR1 is SEHNR and CDR2 is FQNEAQ (reference sequence). The CDR3 is 14 residues long. The germline V and J ends were trimmed by 10 bases and 6 bases, with 18 bases remaining between them. The chain's CDR3 is CATDPDSAYEKLFF. The CDR3 DNA reads as TGTGCCACCGACCCGGACAGCGCATATGAAAAACTGTTTTTT.

This sequence joins TRBV7-9 and TRBJ1-2; D is unresolved. V dropped 4 bases and J dropped 0 bases, with 6 bases sitting between them. Germline CDR1 SEHNR, CDR2 FQNEAQ (reference sequence). This CDR3 has 13 amino acids. In nucleotides, the CDR3 is TGTGCCAGCAGCTCGGTAGCTAACTATGGCTACACCTTC. Translating gives CASSSVANYGYTF.